This TCR beta chain was identified in a study of blood T cell repertoires in COVID-19. Across the study: Acute and convalescent COVID-19 samples came from the United States, Italy and Spain. T cells, B-cell-depleted T cells, or PBMCs supplied cDNA or gDNA.

CDR3 length equals 16 residues. The trim removed 4 bases at V and 1 base at J, leaving 7 bases unmatched. Germline assignment: CDR1 MNHNY and CDR2 SVGAGI (reference sequence). Only in-frame clones appear in the TCRdb table, and some are missing; sequencing was by immunoSEQ multiplex PCR. The table includes 220,000 or so clones, under 90% detected once. The sequenced material came from peripheral blood. The origin of this receptor is a woman aged 80 or over with acute or convalescent COVID-19. The chain uses TRBV6-6 and TRBJ2-3; 8 bases align to TRBD1. The CDR3, as DNA: TGTGCCAGCAGTTCCCCAGGGGGCGCCGGCACAGATACGCAGTATTTT. Residues: CASSSPGGAGTDTQYF.